The rows below give T cell receptor beta chains drawn from one sample of a study of T cells after yellow fever vaccination. TCRdb reprocessed the 5' RACE reads with MiXCR, giving one entry per CDR3 protein. Here the sample spans around 320,000 distinct CDR3 sequences, roughly 10% being singletons. The specimen comprised CD4+ T cells sorted from PBMCs, sampled 45 days after the yellow fever booster vaccination. These receptors were taken from a man between 18 and 35 years old who received the YFV17D yellow fever vaccine. CDR3s include the opening cysteine and the closing phenylalanine or tryptophan. D genes are given only for firm matches. Part of the rows lack a size; the others show once, few, many or a class for expanded clones.

D gene	clone size	J gene	V gene	CDR3 DNA	CDR3 protein
NA	few	TRBJ1-5	TRBV19	TGTGCCAGTAGTATAGAAGCGACACTCAGCGTGGGGCATTTT	CASSIEATLSVGHF
NA	NA	TRBJ2-1	TRBV3-1	TGTGCCAGCAGCCAAGCTTGGAGAGGTGAGCAGTTCTTC	CASSQAWRGEQFF
NA	few	TRBJ1-6	TRBV5-1	TGCGCCAGCAGCTGGGGGACTTTGGACTCCTATAATTCACCCCTCCACTTT	CASSWGTLDSYNSPLHF
TRBD2	many	TRBJ2-1	TRBV11-2	TGTGCCAGCAGGGCGAGCGGGGGGAGCTCCTACAATGAGCAGTTCTTC	CASRASGGSSYNEQFF
NA	NA	TRBJ2-3	TRBV7-2	TGTGCCAGCAGCTTGCTAGCAAGGTTCCCAGATACGCAGTATTTT	CASSLLARFPDTQYF
TRBD1	NA	TRBJ1-2	TRBV29-1	TGCAGCGTTGCGGACAGGGGCTATGGCTACACCTTC	CSVADRGYGYTF
NA	few	TRBJ1-3	TRBV12-3/TRBV12-4	TGTGCCAGCAGTTTAGCACAGGGATTCTCTGGAAACACCATATATTTT	CASSLAQGFSGNTIYF
NA	few	TRBJ2-3	TRBV5-1	TGCGCCAGCAGCCGGGTGGGGGAAAGCACAGATACGCAGTATTTT	CASSRVGESTDTQYF
NA	NA	TRBJ2-2	TRBV7-8	TGTGCCAGCAGACCGTTAACCGGGGAGCTGTTTTTT	CASRPLTGELFF
NA	NA	TRBJ1-6	TRBV7-2	TGTGCCAGCAGCTCGTCTAGGGGGGATTCACCCCTCCACTTT	CASSSSRGDSPLHF
TRBD2	many	TRBJ2-5	TRBV11-2	TGTGCCAGCAGCCCGGGACTAGCGGGGCTCCTGGGGGAGACCCAGTACTTC	CASSPGLAGLLGETQYF
TRBD1	few	TRBJ2-2	TRBV5-5	TGTGCCAGCATCGGGACAGGGGATGAGACCGGGGAGCTGTTTTTT	CASIGTGDETGELFF
NA	NA	TRBJ2-3	TRBV6-2/TRBV6-3	TGTGCCAGCCAAACCGCAGTAGCAGATACGCAGTATTTT	CASQTAVADTQYF
NA	few	TRBJ1-2	TRBV20-1	TGCAGTGCCCATTTCACAGGGCCTCCGTCTGGCTACACCTTC	CSAHFTGPPSGYTF
TRBD1	NA	TRBJ2-1	TRBV18	TGTGCCAGCCGCGGGACAGGGGGCAGCGCCTACAATGAGCAGTTCTTC	CASRGTGGSAYNEQFF
TRBD1	NA	TRBJ2-6	TRBV12-3/TRBV12-4	TGTGCCAGCGGACCCCGACAGGGAGCCACTGGGGCCAACGTCCTGACTTTC	CASGPRQGATGANVLTF
NA	NA	TRBJ1-2	TRBV6-5	TGTGCCAGCAGTTCGGCAGGTTCAGACTATGGCTACACCTTC	CASSSAGSDYGYTF
NA	many	TRBJ1-2	TRBV28	TGTGCCAGCAGGGGGGTTGAACATGGCTACACCTTC	CASRGVEHGYTF
TRBD1	NA	TRBJ1-2	TRBV5-4	TGTGCCAGCAGCCACGACAGGGAAAATGGCTACACCTTC	CASSHDRENGYTF
NA	few	TRBJ1-3	TRBV5-4	TGTGCCAGCAGCTCGGCCCAAGCCGGTGGAAACACCATATATTTT	CASSSAQAGGNTIYF
NA	NA	TRBJ2-5	TRBV13	TGTGCCAGCAGCTTAGATTGGGAAGAGACCCAGTACTTC	CASSLDWEETQYF
TRBD2	many	TRBJ2-1	TRBV15	TGTGCCACCAGCAGGGGACTAGCGGGGGGACCTAATGAGCAGTTCTTC	CATSRGLAGGPNEQFF
TRBD1	few	TRBJ2-3	TRBV10-2	TGCGCCAGCAGTGGGCCAGGGGGTAGGGATACGCAGTATTTT	CASSGPGGRDTQYF
TRBD2	few	TRBJ2-5	TRBV5-1	TGCGCCAGCAGCCCTTTAGCGGGGGGGCCTGGGGCAGAGACCCAGTACTTC	CASSPLAGGPGAETQYF
NA	few	TRBJ2-2	TRBV7-2	TGTGCCAGCAGCCGGGACCTGGGGGCAACGAACACCGGGGAGCTGTTTTTT	CASSRDLGATNTGELFF
NA	NA	TRBJ2-5	TRBV7-9	TGTGCCAGCAGCTTAGCGTTACAGAGCCAAGAGACCCAGTACTTC	CASSLALQSQETQYF
TRBD1	NA	TRBJ1-1	TRBV24-1	TGTGCCACCGAGGGACAGGGGGCGGCTGAAGCTTTCTTT	CATEGQGAAEAFF
NA	few	TRBJ1-4	TRBV4-3	TGCGCCAGCAGCCAAGGGTCATCCAGGGCAACTAATGAAAAACTGTTTTTT	CASSQGSSRATNEKLFF